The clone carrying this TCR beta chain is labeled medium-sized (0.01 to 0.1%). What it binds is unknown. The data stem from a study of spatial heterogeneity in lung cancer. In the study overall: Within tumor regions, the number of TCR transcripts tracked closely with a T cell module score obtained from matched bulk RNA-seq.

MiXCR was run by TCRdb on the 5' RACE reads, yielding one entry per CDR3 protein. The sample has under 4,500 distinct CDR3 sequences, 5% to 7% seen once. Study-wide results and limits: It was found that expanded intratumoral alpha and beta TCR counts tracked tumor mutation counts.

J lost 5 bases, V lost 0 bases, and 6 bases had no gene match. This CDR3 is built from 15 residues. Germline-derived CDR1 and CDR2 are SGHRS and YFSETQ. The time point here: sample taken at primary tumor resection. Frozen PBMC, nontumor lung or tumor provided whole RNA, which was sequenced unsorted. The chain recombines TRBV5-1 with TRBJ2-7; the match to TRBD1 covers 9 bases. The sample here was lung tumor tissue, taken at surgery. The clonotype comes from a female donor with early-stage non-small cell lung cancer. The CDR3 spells CASSLDGQGIHEQYF. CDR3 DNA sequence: TGCGCCAGCAGCTTGGATGGACAGGGGATCCACGAGCAGTACTTC.